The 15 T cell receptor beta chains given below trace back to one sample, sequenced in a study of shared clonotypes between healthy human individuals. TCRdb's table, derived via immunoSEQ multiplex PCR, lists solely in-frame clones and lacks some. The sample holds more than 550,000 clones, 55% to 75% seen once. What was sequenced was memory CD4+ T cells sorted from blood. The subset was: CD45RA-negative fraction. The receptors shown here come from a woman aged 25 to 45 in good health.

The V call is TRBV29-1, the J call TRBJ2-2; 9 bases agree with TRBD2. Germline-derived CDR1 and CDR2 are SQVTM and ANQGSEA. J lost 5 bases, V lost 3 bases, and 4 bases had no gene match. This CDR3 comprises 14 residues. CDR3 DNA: TGCAGCGTTGACTCAACTAGCGGGACCGGGGAGCTGTTTTTT. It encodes CSVDSTSGTGELFF.

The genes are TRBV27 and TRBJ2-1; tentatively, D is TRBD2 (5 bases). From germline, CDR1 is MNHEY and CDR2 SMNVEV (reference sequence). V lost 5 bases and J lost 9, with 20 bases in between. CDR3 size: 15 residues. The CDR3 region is CASSAQGLTRGEQFF. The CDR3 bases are TGTGCCAGCAGTGCACAAGGCCTGACACGGGGTGAGCAGTTCTTC.

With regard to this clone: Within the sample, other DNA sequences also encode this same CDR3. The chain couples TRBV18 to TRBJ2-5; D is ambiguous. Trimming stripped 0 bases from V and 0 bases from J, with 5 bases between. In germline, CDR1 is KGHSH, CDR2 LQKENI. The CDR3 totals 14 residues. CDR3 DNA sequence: TGTGCCAGCTCACCACCGGGGAACCAAGAGACCCAGTACTTC. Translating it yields CASSPPGNQETQYF.

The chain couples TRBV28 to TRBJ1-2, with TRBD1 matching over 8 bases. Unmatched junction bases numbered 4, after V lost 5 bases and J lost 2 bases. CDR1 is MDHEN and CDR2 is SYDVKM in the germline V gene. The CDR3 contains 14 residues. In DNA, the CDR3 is TGTGCCAGCAGTGAACGGACAGGGAACTATGGCTACACCTTC. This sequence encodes CASSERTGNYGYTF.

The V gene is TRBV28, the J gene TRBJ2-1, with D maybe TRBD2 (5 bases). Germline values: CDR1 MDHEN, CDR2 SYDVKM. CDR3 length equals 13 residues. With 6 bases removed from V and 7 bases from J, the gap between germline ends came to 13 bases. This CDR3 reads CASRSFRENEQFF. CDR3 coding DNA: TGTGCCAGCAGGTCCTTTAGGGAGAATGAGCAGTTCTTC.

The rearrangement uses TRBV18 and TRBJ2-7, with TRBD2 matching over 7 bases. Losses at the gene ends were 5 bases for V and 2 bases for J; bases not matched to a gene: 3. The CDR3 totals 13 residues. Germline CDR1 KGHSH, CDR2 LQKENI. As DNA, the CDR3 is TGTGCCAGCTCAATGACTAGCCCCTACGAGCAGTACTTC. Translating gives CASSMTSPYEQYF. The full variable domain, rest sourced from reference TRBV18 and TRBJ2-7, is NAGVMQNPRHLVRRRGQEARLRCSPMKGHSHVYWYRQLPEEGLKFMVYLQKENIIDESGMPKERFSAEFPKEGPSILRIQQVVRGDSAAYFCASSMTSPYEQYFGPGTRLTVT.

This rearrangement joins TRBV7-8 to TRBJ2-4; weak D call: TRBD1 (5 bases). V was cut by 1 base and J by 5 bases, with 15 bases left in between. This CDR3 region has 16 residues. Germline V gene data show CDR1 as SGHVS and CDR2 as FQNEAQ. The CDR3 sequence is CASSLEGARHENIQYF. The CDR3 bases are TGTGCCAGCAGCTTAGAAGGGGCGCGACACGAAAACATTCAGTACTTC.

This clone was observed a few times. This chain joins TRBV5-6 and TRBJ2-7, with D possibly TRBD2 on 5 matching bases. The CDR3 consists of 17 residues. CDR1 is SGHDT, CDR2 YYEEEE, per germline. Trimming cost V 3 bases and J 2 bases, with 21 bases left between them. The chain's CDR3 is CASSSEGRRGLPYEQYF. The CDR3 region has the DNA TGTGCCAGCAGCTCCGAAGGAAGGAGAGGACTTCCCTACGAGCAGTACTTC.

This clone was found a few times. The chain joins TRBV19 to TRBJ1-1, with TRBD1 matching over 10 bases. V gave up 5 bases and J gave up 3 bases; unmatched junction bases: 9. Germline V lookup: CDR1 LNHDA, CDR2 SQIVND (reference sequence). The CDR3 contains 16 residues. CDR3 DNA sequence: TGTGCCAGTAGTCTTATCAGACAGGGGGCGTACACTGAAGCTTTCTTT. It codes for CASSLIRQGAYTEAFF.

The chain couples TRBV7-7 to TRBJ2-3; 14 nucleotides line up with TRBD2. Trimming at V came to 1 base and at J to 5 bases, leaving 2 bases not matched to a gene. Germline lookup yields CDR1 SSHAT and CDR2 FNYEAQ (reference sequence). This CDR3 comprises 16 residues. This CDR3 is CASSLGLAGGVDTQYF. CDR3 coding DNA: TGTGCCAGCAGCTTAGGACTAGCGGGAGGGGTAGATACGCAGTATTTT.

For the CDR3, the DNA is TGTGCCAGCAGTTTAAATATGAGACTAGCGGGAGGGCCAGGAGCCGGGGAGCTGTTTTTT. This translates into CASSLNMRLAGGPGAGELFF. The V and J genes are TRBV27 and TRBJ2-2; 14 bases map to TRBD2. The junction had 14 bases not matched to a gene; V was cut back by 2 bases and J by 6 bases. Germline V gene lookup returns CDR1 MNHEY and CDR2 SMNVEV (reference sequence). The CDR3 spans 20 residues.

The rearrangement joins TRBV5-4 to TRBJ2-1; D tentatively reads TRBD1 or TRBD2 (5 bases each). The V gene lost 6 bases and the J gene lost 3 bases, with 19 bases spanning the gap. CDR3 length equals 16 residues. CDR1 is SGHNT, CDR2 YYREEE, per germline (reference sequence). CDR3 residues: CASMHGASTLYNEQFF. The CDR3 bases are TGTGCCAGCATGCACGGGGCCAGCACACTCTACAATGAGCAGTTCTTC.

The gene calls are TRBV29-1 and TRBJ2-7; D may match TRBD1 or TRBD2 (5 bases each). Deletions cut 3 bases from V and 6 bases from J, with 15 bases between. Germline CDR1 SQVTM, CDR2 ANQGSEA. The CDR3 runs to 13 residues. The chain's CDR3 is CSVEYKGTGEQYF. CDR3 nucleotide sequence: TGCAGCGTTGAGTATAAGGGGACCGGCGAGCAGTACTTC.

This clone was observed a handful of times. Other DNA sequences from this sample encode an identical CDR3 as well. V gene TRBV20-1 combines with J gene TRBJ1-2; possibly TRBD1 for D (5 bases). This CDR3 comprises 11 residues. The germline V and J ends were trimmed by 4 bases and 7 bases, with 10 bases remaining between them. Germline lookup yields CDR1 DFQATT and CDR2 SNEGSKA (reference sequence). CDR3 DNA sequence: TGCAGTGCTACCGGGGGAAGTGGCTACACCTTC. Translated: CSATGGSGYTF.

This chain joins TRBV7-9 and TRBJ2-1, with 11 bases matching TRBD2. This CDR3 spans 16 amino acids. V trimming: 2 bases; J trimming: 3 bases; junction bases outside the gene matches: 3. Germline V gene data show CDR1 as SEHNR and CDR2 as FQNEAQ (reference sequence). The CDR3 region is CASSLRGTSGYNEQFF. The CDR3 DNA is TGTGCCAGCAGCTTAAGGGGGACTAGCGGCTACAATGAGCAGTTCTTC.